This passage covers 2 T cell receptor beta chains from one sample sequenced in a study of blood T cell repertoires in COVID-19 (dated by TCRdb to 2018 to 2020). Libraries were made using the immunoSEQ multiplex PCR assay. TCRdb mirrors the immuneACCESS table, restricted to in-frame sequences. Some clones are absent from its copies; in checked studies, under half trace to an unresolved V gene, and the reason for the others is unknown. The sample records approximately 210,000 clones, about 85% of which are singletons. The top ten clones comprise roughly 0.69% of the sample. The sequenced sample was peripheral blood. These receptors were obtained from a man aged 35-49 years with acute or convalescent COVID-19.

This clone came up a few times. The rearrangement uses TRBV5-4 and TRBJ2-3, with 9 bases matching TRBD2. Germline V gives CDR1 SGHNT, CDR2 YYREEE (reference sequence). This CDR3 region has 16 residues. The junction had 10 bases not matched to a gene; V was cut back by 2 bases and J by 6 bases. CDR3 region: CASSFGVAGVTDTQYF. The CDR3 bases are TGTGCCAGCAGCTTTGGAGTAGCGGGAGTCACGGATACGCAGTATTTT.

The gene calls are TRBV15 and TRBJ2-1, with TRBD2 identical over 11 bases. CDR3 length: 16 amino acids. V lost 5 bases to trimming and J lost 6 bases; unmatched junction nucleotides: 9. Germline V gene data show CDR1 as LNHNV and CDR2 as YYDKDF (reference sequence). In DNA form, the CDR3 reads TGTGCCACCAGCGTTGGGGGACTAGCGGAGGTCAATGAGCAGTTCTTC. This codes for CATSVGGLAEVNEQFF.